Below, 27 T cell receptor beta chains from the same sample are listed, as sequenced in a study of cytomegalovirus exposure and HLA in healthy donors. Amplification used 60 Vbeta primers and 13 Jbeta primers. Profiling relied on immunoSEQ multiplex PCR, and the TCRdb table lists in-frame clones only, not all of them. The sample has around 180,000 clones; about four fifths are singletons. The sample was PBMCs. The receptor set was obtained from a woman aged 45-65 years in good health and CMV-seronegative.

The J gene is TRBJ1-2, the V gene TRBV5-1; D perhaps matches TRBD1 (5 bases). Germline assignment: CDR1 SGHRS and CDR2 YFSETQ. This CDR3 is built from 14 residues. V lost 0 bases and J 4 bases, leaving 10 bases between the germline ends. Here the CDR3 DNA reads TGCGCCAGCAGCTTGGCTGACAGCGCCTATGGCTACACCTTC. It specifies CASSLADSAYGYTF. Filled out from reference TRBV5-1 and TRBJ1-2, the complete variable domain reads KAGVTQTPRYLIKTRGQQVTLSCSPISGHRSVSWYQQTPGQGLQFLFEYFSETQRNKGNFPGRFSGRQFSNSRSEMNVSTLELGDSALYLCASSLADSAYGYTFGSGTRLTVV.

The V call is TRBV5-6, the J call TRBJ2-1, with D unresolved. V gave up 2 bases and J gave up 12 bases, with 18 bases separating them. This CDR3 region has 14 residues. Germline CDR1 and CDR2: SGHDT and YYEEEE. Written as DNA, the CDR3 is TGTGCCAGCAGCTTTCTAGGTTTTCGCGAGGTGCAGTTCTTC. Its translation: CASSFLGFREVQFF. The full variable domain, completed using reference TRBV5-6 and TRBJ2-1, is DAGVTQSPTHLIKTRGQQVTLRCSPKSGHDTVSWYQQALGQGPQFIFQYYEEEERQRGNFPDRFSGHQFPNYSSELNVNALLLGDSALYLCASSFLGFREVQFFGPGTRLTVL.

The CDR3 sequence is CASSPGTGRSNQPQHF. The CDR3, as DNA: TGTGCCAGCAGTCCCGGGACAGGAAGGAGCAATCAGCCCCAGCATTTT. This rearrangement joins TRBV27 to TRBJ1-5, with TRBD1 matching over 8 bases. J gave up 1 base and V 5 bases, and 7 bases lay outside the gene matches. Germline CDR1 MNHEY, CDR2 SMNVEV (reference sequence). This CDR3 comprises 16 residues.

The CDR3 nucleotides read TGTGCCAGCAGCCAAGATAGCGTGACAGGGGCGGGAACCAATCAGCCCCAGCATTTT. As protein: CASSQDSVTGAGTNQPQHF. V gene TRBV4-2 combines with J gene TRBJ1-5, with 8 bases aligning to TRBD1. V lost 0 bases to trimming and J lost 3 bases; unmatched junction nucleotides: 13. The germline V gene encodes CDR1 LGHNA and CDR2 YNFKEQ. CDR3 length equals 19 residues.

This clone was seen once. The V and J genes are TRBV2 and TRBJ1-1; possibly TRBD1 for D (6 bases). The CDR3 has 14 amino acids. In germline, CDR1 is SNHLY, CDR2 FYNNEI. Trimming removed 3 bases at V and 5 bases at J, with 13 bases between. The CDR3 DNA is TGTGCCAGCAGTGAGGGCAGGGGAAGTACTGAAGCTTTCTTT. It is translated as CASSEGRGSTEAFF.

The CDR3 DNA sequence: TGCGCCAGCAGCCAAGTTGGCCAGCAGGCCTATGGCTACACCTTC. It codes for CASSQVGQQAYGYTF. This sequence joins TRBV4-1 and TRBJ1-2; D call uncertain. Trimming stripped 1 base from V and 4 bases from J, with 13 bases between. Germline V gene sequence: CDR1 MGHRA, CDR2 YSYEKL. This CDR3 has 15 amino acids.

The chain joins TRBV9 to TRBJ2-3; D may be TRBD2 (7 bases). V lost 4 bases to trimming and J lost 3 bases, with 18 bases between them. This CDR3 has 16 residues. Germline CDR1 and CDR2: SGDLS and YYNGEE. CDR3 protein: CASSIVGGGQTDTQYF. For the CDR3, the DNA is TGTGCCAGCAGCATAGTTGGGGGGGGCCAGACAGATACGCAGTATTTT.

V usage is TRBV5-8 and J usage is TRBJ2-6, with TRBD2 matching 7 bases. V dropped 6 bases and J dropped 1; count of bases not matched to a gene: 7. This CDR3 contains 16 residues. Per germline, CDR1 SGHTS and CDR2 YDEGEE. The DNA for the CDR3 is TGTGCCAGCACCCCTTGGGGAGGGTCTGGGGCCAACGTCCTGACTTTC. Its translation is CASTPWGGSGANVLTF. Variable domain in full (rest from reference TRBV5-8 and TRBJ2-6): EAGVTQSPTHLIKTRGQQATLRCSPISGHTSVYWYQQALGLGLQFLLWYDEGEERNRGNFPPRFSGRQFPNYSSELNVNALELEDSALYLCASTPWGGSGANVLTFGAGSRLTVL.

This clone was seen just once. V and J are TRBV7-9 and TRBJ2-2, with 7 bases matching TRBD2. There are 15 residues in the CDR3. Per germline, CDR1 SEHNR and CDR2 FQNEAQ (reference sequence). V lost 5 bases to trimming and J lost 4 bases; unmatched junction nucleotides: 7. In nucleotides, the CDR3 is TGTGCCAGCAGCCAGACTAGCTGGGGCACCGGGGAGCTGTTTTTT. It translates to CASSQTSWGTGELFF.

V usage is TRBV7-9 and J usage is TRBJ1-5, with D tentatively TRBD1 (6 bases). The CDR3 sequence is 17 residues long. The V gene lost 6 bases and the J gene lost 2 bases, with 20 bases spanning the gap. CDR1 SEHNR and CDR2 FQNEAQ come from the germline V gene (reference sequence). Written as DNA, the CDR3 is TGTGCCAGCAGTCCAAACCGAACAGGGTATCGCAATCAGCCCCAGCATTTT. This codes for CASSPNRTGYRNQPQHF.

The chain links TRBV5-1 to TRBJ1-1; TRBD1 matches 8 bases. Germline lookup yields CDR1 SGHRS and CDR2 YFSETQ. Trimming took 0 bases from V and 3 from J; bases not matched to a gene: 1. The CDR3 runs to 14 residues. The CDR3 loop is CASSLGDRHTEAFF. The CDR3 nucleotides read TGCGCCAGCAGCTTGGGGGACAGGCACACTGAAGCTTTCTTT.

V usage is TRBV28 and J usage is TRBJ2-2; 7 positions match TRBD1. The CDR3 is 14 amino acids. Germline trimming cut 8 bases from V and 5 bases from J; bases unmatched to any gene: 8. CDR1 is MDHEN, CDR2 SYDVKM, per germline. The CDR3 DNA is TGTGCCAGCGAAGGGGGCTCGAGAACCGGGGAGCTGTTTTTT. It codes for CASEGGSRTGELFF. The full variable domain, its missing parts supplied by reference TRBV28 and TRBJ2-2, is DVKVTQSSRYLVKRTGEKVFLECVQDMDHENMFWYRQDPGLGLRLIYFSYDVKMKEKGDIPEGYSVSREKKERFSLILESASTNQTSMYLCASEGGSRTGELFFGEGSRLTVL.

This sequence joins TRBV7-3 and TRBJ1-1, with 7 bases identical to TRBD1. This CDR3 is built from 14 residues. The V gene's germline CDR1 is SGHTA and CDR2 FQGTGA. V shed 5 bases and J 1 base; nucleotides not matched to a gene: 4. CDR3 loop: CASSPGTANTEAFF. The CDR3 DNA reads TGTGCCAGCAGCCCGGGGACAGCGAACACTGAAGCTTTCTTT.

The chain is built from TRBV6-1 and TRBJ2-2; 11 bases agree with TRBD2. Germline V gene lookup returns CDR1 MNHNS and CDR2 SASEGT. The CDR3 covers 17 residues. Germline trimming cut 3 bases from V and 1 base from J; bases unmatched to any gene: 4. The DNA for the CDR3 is TGTGCCAGCAGTGATGGACTAGCGGGCATGAACACCGGGGAGCTGTTTTTT. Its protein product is CASSDGLAGMNTGELFF.

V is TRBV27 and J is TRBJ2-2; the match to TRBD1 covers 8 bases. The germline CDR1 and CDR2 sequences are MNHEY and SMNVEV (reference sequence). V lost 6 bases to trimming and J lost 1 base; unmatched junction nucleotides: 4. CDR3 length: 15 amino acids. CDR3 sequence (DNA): TGTGCCAGCAGGGCCGGGACAGGGAACACCGGGGAGCTGTTTTTT. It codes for CASRAGTGNTGELFF.

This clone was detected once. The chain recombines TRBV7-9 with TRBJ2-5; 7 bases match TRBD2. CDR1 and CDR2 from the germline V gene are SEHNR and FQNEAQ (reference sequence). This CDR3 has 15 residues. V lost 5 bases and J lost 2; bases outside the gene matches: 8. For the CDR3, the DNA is TGTGCCAGCAGCCCCCAGAGCGGGGAACAAGAGACCCAGTACTTC. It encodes CASSPQSGEQETQYF.

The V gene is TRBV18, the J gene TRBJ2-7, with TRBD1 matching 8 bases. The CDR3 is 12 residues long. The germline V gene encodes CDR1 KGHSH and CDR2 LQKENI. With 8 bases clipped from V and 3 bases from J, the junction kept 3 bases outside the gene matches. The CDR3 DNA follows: TGTGCCAGCGGCGGACAGGGCTACGAGCAGTACTTC. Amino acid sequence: CASGGQGYEQYF. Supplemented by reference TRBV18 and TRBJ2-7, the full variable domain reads NAGVMQNPRHLVRRRGQEARLRCSPMKGHSHVYWYRQLPEEGLKFMVYLQKENIIDESGMPKERFSAEFPKEGPSILRIQQVVRGDSAAYFCASGGQGYEQYFGPGTRLTVT.

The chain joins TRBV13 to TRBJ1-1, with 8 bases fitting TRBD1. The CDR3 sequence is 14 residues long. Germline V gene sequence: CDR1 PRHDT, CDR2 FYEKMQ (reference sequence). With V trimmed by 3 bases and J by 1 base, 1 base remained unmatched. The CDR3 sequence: CASSLDRANTEAFF. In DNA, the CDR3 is TGTGCCAGCAGCTTGGACAGGGCGAACACTGAAGCTTTCTTT.

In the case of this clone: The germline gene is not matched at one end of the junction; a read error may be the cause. DNA of the CDR3: TGTTCCAGCAGCTTAGGTTCGGCTAGCGGATACAATGAGCAGTTCTTC. Translating gives CSSSLGSASGYNEQFF. The chain combines TRBV7-9 with TRBJ2-1, with 7 bases that match TRBD2. Germline V gene data show CDR1 as SEHNR and CDR2 as FQNEAQ (reference sequence). The CDR3 spans 16 residues.

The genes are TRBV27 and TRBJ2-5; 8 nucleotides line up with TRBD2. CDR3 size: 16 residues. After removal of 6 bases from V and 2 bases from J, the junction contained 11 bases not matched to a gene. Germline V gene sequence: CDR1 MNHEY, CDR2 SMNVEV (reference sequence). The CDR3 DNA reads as TGTGCCAGCAGCCAAAACGGGAGGGCGCGGCAAGAGACCCAGTACTTC. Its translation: CASSQNGRARQETQYF.

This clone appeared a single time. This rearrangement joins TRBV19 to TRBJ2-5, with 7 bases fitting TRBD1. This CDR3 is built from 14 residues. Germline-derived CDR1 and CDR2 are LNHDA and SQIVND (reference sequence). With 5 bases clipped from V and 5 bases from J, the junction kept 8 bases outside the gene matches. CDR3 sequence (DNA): TGTGCCAGTAGTGCCCGACAGGGTAGGGAGACCCAGTACTTC. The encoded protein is CASSARQGRETQYF.

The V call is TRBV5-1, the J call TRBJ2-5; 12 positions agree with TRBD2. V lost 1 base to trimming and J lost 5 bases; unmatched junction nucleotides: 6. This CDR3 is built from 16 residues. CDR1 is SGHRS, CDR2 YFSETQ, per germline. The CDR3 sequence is CASSLTSGGTRETQYF. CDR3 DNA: TGCGCCAGCAGCTTGACTAGCGGGGGGACCAGGGAGACCCAGTACTTC.

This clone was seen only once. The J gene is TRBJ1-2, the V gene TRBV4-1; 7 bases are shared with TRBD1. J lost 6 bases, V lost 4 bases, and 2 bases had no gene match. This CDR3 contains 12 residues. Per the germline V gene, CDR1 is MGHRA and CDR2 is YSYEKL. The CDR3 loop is CASSLTGDGYTF. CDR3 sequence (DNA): TGCGCCAGCAGCCTAACAGGGGATGGCTACACCTTC.

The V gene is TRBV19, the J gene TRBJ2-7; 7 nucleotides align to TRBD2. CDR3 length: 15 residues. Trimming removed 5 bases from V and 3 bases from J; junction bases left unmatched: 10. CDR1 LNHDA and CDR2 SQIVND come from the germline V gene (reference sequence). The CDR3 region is CASSPRASGFYEQYF. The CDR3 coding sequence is TGTGCCAGTAGTCCGCGGGCTAGCGGTTTCTACGAGCAGTACTTC.

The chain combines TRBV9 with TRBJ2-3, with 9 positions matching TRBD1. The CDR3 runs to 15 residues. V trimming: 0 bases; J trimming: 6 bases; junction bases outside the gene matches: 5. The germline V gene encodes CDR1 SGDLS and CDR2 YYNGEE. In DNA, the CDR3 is TGTGCCAGCAGCGTAGAGGGACAGGGTCCGGATACGCAGTATTTT. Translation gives CASSVEGQGPDTQYF.

CDR3 DNA sequence: TGTGCCAGCAGTTCGGGACAGGGTAACATGAACACTGAAGCTTTCTTT. Translating gives CASSSGQGNMNTEAFF. This chain joins TRBV28 and TRBJ1-1; 9 bases map to TRBD1. The germline gives CDR1 MDHEN, CDR2 SYDVKM. J gave up 0 bases and V 4 bases, and 6 bases lay outside the gene matches. The CDR3 spans 16 residues.

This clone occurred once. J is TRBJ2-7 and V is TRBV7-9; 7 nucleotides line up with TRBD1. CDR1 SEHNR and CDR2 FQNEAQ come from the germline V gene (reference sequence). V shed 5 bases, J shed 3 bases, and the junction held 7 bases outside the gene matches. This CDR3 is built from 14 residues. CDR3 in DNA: TGTGCCAGCAGCCCCCGGGACAGATACTACGAGCAGTACTTC. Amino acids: CASSPRDRYYEQYF.